The present entry profiles one T cell receptor (beta chain) with its context. The germline gives CDR1 SGHTA, CDR2 FQGNSA. The CDR3 consists of 18 residues. Unmatched junction bases numbered 10, after V lost 0 bases and J lost 5 bases. These data belong to a study of PD-L1 blockade in urothelial cancer. Looking at the study overall: Atezolizumab was started by patients in the mid-2010s at 1,200 mg intravenously every 3 weeks. Counts from blood samples showed a median of 141,255 T cells.

Every PCR got spiked synthetic TCR analog templates. Measured with immunoSEQ multiplex PCR; TCRdb has only the in-frame clones, and not every one. The profile shows roughly 49,000 clones, roughly nine tenths of them singletons. The sample consisted of PBMCs, taken around atezolizumab (anti-PD-L1) treatment. This TCR was sampled from a man in his 60s with urothelial cancer. The rearrangement uses TRBV7-2 and TRBJ2-5; 12 positions agree with TRBD2. The CDR3, as DNA: TGTGCCAGCAGCTTAGCGCCGACTAGCGGGGGACGAGGTGAGACCCAGTACTTC. This encodes CASSLAPTSGGRGETQYF.